The T cell receptor beta chain described here comes from a study of T cell repertoires in cytomegalovirus infection (dated by TCRdb to 2018 to 2020). In terms of the full investigation: The peptide stimulations were aimed at well-studied HLA-B-restricted epitopes as well as recently identified HLA-C-restricted CMV epitopes, whose presentation resists viral immunomodulation. Donor HLA type was relevant to the analysis, as public TCR beta signatures indicated carriage of CMV infection together with the matching HLA type. What the authors observed across the whole study: In both this cohort and an independent approximately 370-donor cohort, the cumulative frequency of public TCR beta family members distinguished carriers of CMV infection plus the relevant HLA type. In the ex vivo response, HLA-C-restricted CMV-specific TCR beta clonotypes were dominant, and in two of eight donors the single most frequent clonotype came from this HLA-C-restricted group.

The sample's treatment or condition, from its label and the paper: in vitro stimulation with specific CMV peptide epitopes to enrich CMV-specific T cells. There are 13 amino acids in the CDR3, from cysteine to phenylalanine inclusive. Only CDR3 DNA is held: 39 bases, read in frame from base 1. In the germline V gene (reference sequence), CDR1 corresponds to LNHDA and CDR2 to SQIVND. Trimming takes 6 bases off V and 4 bases off J; junction bases not matched to a gene: 5. Turning to this clonotype: The specificity of this receptor is unknown. Within one base of it there is no much larger clone, and no base qualities were kept.

TCRdb shows the sequencer as Illumina HiSeq 1500. Through fastp at Q25 and MiXCR, TCRdb rebuilt clones from the public reads, retaining in-frame beta chains. Each CDR3 protein appears once, grouped with its most common genes and DNA. For this sample the table gives 69,000 or so distinct CDR3 sequences, of which under 30% were detected only once. The ten largest clones represent just under 60% of the sample. The chain was built from TRBV19 and TRBJ2-7, with 8 middle bases fitting TRBD2. This receptor was identified in a human donor in good health (CMV status not recorded). Some clones in this sample may be carry-over from other donors' samples. Material: CD8+ T cells from cultured PBMCs, obtained from culture after CMV antigen stimulation. DNA sequence: TGTGCCAGTAGCTTCGGGAGGGAGTACGAGCAGTACTTC. It specifies CASSFGREYEQYF.